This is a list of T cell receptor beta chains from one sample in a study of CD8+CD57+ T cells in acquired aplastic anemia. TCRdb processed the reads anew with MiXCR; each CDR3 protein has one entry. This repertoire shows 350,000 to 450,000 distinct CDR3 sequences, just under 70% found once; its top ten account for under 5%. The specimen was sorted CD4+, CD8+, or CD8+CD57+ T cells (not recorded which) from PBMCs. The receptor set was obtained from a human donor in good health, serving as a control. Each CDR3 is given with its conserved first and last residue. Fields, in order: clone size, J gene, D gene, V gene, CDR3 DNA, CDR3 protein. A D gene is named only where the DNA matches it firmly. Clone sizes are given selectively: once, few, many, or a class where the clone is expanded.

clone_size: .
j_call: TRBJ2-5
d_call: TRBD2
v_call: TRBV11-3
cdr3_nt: TGTGCCAGCAGCCCGGGGGGCCTAGCGGGGGGAGAGACCCAGTACTTC
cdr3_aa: CASSPGGLAGGETQYF

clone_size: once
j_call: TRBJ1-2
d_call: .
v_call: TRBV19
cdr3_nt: TGTGCCAGTACTCAACGCGGGGCCAACTATGGCTACACCTTC
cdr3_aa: CASTQRGANYGYTF

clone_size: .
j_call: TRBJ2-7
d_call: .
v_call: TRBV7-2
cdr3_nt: TGTGCCAGCAGCGTCGATACAGGAACTAAGAAGCAGTACTTC
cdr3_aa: CASSVDTGTKKQYF

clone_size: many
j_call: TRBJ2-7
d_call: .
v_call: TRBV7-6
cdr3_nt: TGTGCCAGCAGCCCAGCCCCGGGTACCTACGAGCAGTACTTC
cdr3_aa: CASSPAPGTYEQYF

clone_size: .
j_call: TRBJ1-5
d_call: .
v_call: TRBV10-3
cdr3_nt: TGTGCCATCAGTGAGTCGGGGGGGGCGACGCACCAGCATTTT
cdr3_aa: CAISESGGATHQHF

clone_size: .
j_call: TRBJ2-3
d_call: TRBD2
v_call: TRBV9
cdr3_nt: TGTGCCAGCAGTACCGGGACTAGCGGGGGTGGAGATACGCAGTATTTT
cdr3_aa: CASSTGTSGGGDTQYF

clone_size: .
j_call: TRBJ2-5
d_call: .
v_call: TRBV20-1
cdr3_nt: TGCAGTGCTTGCCGAGCCCGGGCGCGGAAGTACTTC
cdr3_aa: CSACRARARKYF

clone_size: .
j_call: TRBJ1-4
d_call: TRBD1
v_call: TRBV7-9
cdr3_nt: TGTGCCAGCAGCTTAGGGACAGGGTTAGAAAAACTGTTTTTT
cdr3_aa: CASSLGTGLEKLFF

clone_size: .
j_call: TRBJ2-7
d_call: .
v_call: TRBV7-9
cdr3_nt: TGTGCCAGCAGCCCAGGGGATTCTGGGGCCCACGAGCAGTACTTC
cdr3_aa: CASSPGDSGAHEQYF

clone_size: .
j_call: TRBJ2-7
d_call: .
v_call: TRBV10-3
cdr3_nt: TGTGCCATCAGCGAAGTAGTAGACGAGCAGTACTTC
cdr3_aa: CAISEVVDEQYF

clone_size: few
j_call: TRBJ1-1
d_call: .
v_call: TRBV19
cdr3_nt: TGTGCCGCCCGGGAGGAGGGACGTGTTGAAGCTTTCTTT
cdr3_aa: CAAREEGRVEAFF

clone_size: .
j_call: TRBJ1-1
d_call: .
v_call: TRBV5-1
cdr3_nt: TGTGCCGGCACCTTCAGGGAAATGAACACCACTGAAGCTTTCTTT
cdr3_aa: CAGTFREMNTTEAFF

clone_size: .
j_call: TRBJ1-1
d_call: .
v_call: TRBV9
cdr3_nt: TGTGCCAGCAGCCCGTCGGGGGGGATCACTGAAGCTTTCTTT
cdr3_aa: CASSPSGGITEAFF

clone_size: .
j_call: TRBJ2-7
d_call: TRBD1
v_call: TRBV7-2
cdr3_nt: TGTGCCAGCAGCCCCCGGGACAGGGGGGAACGGGACAACTACTTC
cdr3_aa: CASSPRDRGERDNYF

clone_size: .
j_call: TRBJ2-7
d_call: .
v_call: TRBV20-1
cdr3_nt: TGCAGCGCCACCGGGAAAGGGGCCTCGGAGCAGTACTTC
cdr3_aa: CSATGKGASEQYF

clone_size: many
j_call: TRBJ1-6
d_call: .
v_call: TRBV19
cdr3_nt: TGTGCCAGTAGTAAACAGGGTTACGATTCACCCCTCCACTTT
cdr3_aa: CASSKQGYDSPLHF

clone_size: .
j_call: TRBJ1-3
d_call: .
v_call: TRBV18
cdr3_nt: TGTGCCAGCTCACCGGGGGACGTTTCACAGAGCTCTGGAAACACCATATATTTT
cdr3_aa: CASSPGDVSQSSGNTIYF

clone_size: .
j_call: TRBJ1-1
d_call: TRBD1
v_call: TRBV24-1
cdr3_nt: TGTGCCAGCAGTCTCCGGGGACAGGCTTTCTTT
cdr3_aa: CASSLRGQAFF

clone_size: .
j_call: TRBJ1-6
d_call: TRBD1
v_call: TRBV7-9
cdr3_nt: TGTGCCAGCAGCTTAGGTGTAGCGGGGAGGACAGGGGGCTCACCCCTCCACTTT
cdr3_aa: CASSLGVAGRTGGSPLHF

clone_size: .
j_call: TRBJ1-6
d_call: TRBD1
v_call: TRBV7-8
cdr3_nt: TGTGCCAGCAGCAAGGGACAGGGAAATTCACCCCTCCACTTT
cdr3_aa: CASSKGQGNSPLHF

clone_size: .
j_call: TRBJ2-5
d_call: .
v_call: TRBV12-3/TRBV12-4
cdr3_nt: TGTGCCAGCAGTTTATATTCCCCATCGGGGCCCGAAGAGACCCAGTACTTC
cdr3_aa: CASSLYSPSGPEETQYF

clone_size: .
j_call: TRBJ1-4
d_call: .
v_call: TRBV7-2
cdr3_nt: TGCGCCAGCAGCTTGGGCACCGCCGGCGAAAACCTGTTTTTT
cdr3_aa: CASSLGTAGENLFF

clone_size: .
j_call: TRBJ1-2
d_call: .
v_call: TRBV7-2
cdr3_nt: TGTGCCAGCAGCTTGTCGGTGGCTCGGGGTCAGCCCCAGACCTTC
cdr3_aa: CASSLSVARGQPQTF

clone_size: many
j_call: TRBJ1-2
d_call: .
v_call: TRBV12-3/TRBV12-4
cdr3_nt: TGTGCCAGCAGCGGACAGAACTATGGCTACACCTTC
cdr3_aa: CASSGQNYGYTF

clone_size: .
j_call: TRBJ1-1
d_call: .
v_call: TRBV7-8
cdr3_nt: TGTGCCAGCAGCCAGGGGAACGCTCCTCGTGACTACACTGAAGCTTTCTTT
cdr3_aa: CASSQGNAPRDYTEAFF

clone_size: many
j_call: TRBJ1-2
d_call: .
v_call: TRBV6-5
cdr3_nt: TGTGCCAGCACCCAAGGGGAGATAGGGTATGGCTACACCTTC
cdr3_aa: CASTQGEIGYGYTF

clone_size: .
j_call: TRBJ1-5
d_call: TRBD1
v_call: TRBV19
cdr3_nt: TGTGCCAGTTTGGGACAGGGGGGCAAAGCTGCCCAGCATTTT
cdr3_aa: CASLGQGGKAAQHF

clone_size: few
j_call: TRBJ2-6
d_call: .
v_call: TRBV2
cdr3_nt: TGTGCCAGCAGTGCCCATCAGTTGGGGGGCAACGTCCTGACTTTC
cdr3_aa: CASSAHQLGGNVLTF

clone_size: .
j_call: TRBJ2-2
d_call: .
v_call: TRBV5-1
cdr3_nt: TGCGCCAGCAGCTTCAGACAGGAAAGAACCGGGGGGCTGTTTTTT
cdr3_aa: CASSFRQERTGGLFF

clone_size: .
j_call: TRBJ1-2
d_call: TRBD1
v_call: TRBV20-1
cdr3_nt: TGCAGTGCTAGTTACAGGGGATACACGTATAGCTACACCTTC
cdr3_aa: CSASYRGYTYSYTF

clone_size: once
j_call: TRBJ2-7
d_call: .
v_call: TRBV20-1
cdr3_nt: TGCAGTGGCTACACCAGCACCTACGAGCAGTACTTC
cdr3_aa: CSGYTSTYEQYF

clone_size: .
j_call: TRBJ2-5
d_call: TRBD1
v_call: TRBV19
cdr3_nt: TGTGCCAGCAGAGACAGGGACCAAGAGACTAAGTACTTC
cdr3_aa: CASRDRDQETKYF

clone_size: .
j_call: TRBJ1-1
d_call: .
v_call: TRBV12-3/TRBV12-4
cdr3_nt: TGTGCCAGCAGCCAGGGGCAGACCGCGGGGGAAGCTTTCTTT
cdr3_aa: CASSQGQTAGEAFF

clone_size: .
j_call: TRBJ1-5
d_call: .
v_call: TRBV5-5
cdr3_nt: TGCGCCAGCAGCTTGGATGGTCGGAACCAGCCCCAGCATTTT
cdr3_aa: CASSLDGRNQPQHF

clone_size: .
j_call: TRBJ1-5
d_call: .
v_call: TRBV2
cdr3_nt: TGTGCCAGCAGCCCCGGCAATCAGCCCCAGCATTTT
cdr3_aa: CASSPGNQPQHF

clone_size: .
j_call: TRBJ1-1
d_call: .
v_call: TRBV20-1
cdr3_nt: TGCAGTGCTAGACGGGGAACTGGAAACACTTTCTTT
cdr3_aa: CSARRGTGNTFF

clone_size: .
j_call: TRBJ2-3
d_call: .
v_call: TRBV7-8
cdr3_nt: TGTGCCAGCAGCTACGGGGGCGGGCGCACAGGTACGCAGTATTTT
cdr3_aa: CASSYGGGRTGTQYF

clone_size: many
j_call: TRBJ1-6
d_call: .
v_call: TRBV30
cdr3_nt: TGTGCCTGGAGTGTCGGACTTAATTCACCCCTCCACTTT
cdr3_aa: CAWSVGLNSPLHF

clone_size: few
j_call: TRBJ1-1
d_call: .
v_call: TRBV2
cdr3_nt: TGTGCCAGCAAAAGGGGACGCACTGAAGCTTTCTTT
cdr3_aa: CASKRGRTEAFF

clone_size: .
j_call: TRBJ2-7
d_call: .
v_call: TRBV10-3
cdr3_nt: TGTGCCAGCAGTGAGCCTCGGGAGTGGAGCGCGTACGAGCAGTACTTC
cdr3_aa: CASSEPREWSAYEQYF

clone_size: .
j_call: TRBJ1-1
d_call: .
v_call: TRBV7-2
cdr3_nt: TGTGCCAGCCAAACGGGGGGACTGAACACTGAAGCTTTCTTT
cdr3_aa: CASQTGGLNTEAFF

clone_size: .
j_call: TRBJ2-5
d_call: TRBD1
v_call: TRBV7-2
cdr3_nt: TGTGCCAGCAGTTTCGGGACAGGGAAAACCCAGTACTTC
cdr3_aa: CASSFGTGKTQYF

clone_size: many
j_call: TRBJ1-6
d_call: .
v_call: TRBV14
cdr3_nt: TGTGCCAGCAGCCAAGTGTCTAATTCACCCCTCCACTTT
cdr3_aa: CASSQVSNSPLHF

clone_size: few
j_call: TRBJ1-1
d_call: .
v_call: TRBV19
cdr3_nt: TGTGCCAGTAGTCCCCCGGACGGCGGTGAAGCTTTCTTT
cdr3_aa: CASSPPDGGEAFF

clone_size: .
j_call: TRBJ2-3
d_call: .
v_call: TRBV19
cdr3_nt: TGTGCCAGCTCGAGGGGCCTCTCAGATACGCAGTATTTT
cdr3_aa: CASSRGLSDTQYF

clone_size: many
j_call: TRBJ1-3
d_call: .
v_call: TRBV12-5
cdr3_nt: TGTGCTAGTGGTTTGGGGAGCTCTGGAAACACCATATATTTT
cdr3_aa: CASGLGSSGNTIYF

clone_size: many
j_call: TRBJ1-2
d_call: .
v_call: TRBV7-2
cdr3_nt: TGTGCCAGCAGCTTAGCAGCTTATGGCTACACCTTC
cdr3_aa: CASSLAAYGYTF

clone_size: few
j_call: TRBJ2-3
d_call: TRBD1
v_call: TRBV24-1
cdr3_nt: TGTGCCACCAGTGATGCCCGGGACAGGGGCACAGATACGCAGTATTTT
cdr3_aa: CATSDARDRGTDTQYF

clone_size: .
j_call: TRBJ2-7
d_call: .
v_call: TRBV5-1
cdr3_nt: TGCGCCAGCAGCCAACGCGGTTTAACCAGGCAAAACGAGCAGTACTTC
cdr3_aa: CASSQRGLTRQNEQYF

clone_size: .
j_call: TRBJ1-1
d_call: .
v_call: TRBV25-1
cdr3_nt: TGTGCCAGCAGTGAATGGGGAAAGAACACTGAAGCTTTCTTT
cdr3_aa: CASSEWGKNTEAFF

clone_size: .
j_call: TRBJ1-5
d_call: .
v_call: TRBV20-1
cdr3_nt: TGCAGTGCTAGACTCCAGAGCTGGGGCGAGGCGGATCAGCCCCAGCATTTT
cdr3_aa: CSARLQSWGEADQPQHF

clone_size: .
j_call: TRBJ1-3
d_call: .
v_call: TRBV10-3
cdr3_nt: TGTGCCATCAGTGAGAATGGCTCTGGAAACACCATATATTTT
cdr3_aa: CAISENGSGNTIYF

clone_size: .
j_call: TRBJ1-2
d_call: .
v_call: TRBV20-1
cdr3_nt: TGCAGTGCTAGAGATCCGGGGATCGAGCGCTACACCTTC
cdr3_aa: CSARDPGIERYTF

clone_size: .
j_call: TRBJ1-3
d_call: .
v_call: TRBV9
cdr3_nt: TGTGCCAGCAGCGCCTTGCAGGGATCTGGAAACACCATATATTTT
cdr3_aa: CASSALQGSGNTIYF

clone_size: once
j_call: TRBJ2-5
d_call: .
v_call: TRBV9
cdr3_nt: TGTGCCAGCAGCGTAAACGTACGGACGTCGATAGAGACCCAGTACTTC
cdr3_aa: CASSVNVRTSIETQYF

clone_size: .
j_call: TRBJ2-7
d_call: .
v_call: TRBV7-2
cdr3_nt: TGTGCCAGCAGCTTAGTGAGTCAGACCTACGAGCAGTACTTC
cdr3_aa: CASSLVSQTYEQYF